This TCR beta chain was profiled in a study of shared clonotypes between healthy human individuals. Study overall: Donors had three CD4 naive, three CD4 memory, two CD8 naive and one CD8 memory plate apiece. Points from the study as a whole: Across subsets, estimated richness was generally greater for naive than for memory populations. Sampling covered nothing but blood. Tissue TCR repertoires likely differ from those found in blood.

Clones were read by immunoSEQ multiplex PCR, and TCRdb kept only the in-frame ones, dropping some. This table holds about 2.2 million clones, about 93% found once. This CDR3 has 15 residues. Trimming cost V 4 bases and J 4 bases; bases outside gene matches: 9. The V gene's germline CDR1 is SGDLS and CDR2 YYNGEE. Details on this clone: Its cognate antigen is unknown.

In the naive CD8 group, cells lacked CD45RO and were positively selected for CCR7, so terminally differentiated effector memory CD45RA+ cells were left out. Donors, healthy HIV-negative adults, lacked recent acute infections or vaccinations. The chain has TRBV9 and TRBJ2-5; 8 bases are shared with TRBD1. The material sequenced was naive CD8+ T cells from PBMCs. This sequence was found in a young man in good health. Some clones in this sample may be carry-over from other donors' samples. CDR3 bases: TGTGCCAGCAGCCGTAACAGGGGGACGAGAGAGACCCAGTACTTC. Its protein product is CASSRNRGTRETQYF.